This paragraph covers one T cell receptor (beta chain) sequence. The antigen remains undetermined. This sample stems from a study of healthy donors' naive CD4 and CD8 T cells. Sorting defined naive CD4+ as CD4+CD8-CD45RO-CD45RA+ and naive CD8+ as CD8+CD4-CD45RA+CD27bright. Study conclusions and caveats: Bulk sequencing left alpha and beta chains unpaired.

Starting from approximately 500 ng of total RNA, TCR libraries were made with linear amplification. From the reads, TCRdb called clonotypes with MiXCR, one entry per CDR3 protein. Here the sample spans roughly 200,000 distinct CDR3 sequences, 65% to 80% being singletons. This clonotype was obtained from a pool of human donors in good health; the sample pools cells from several healthy donors. Sequences were obtained from naive CD4+ and CD8+ T cells sorted from blood, pooled from several donors.

CDR3 amino acids: CASSQLVREGPHNEQFF. Here the CDR3 DNA reads TGTGCCAGCAGCCAACTTGTGCGGGAGGGCCCCCACAATGAGCAGTTCTTC. The chain combines TRBV14 with TRBJ2-1; 9 bases map to TRBD2. Germline assignment: CDR1 SGHDN and CDR2 FVKESK. The CDR3 contains 17 residues. Germline trimming cut 2 bases from V and 5 bases from J; bases unmatched to any gene: 10.